This T cell receptor beta chain was observed in a study of T cells after yellow fever vaccination. Study-level information: For low cell numbers, libraries were made with SMART-Seq v4 Ultra Low Input. Findings and limits, study-wide: A large majority of primary-vaccination clones showed up again after the booster (roughly 96% CD4, approximately 90% CD8). The study noted that FACS-sorted repertoires could contain abundant clonotypes contaminating from the bulk population.

Details on this clonotype: Its antigen remains unidentified.

Trimming took 4 bases from V and 10 from J, leaving 9 bases between them. The CDR3 runs 11 residues. Germline CDR1 reads SGHNT; CDR2 reads YYREEE (reference sequence). Generation of TCR cDNA used 5'RACE template switching (which added a universal primer site and UMIs). TCRdb re-called the 5' RACE reads with MiXCR, one entry per CDR3 protein. Seen here are 250,000 or so distinct CDR3 sequences, about 7% observed once, and the top ten hold about 0.9%. The sequence was collected from a man under 40 who received the YFV17D yellow fever vaccine. This specimen was CD4+ T cells sorted from PBMCs, taken 15 days after the yellow fever booster vaccination. The chain links TRBV5-4 to TRBJ2-1; D gene uncertain. Here the CDR3 reads CASSTQYEQFF. The CDR3 nucleotides are TGTGCCAGCAGCACCCAATACGAGCAGTTCTTC.